This T cell receptor (beta chain) originates from a study of blood T cell repertoires in COVID-19. Study background: The study drew acute and convalescent COVID-19 samples from the United States, Italy and Spain. The cDNA or gDNA used as material had been derived from T cells, B-cell-depleted T cells, or PBMCs.

The method was immunoSEQ multiplex PCR; TCRdb's version includes in-frame clones alone and lacks a portion of them. The sample shows roughly 140,000 clones, more than 65% of them seen only once. The length of the CDR3 is 18 residues. Germline V gene lookup returns CDR1 ENHRY and CDR2 SYGVKD. Trimming at V came to 0 bases and at J to 4 bases, leaving 9 bases not matched to a gene. This TCR derives from a woman aged 45-65 years in a cohort sampled during active or convalescent COVID-19. Sample: peripheral blood. The chain uses TRBV10-3 and TRBJ2-5, with 12 bases aligning to TRBD1. The CDR3: CAISESKGTGGAGETQYF. CDR3 nucleotides: TGTGCCATCAGTGAGTCGAAGGGGACAGGGGGCGCGGGAGAGACCCAGTACTTC.